Each of the 8 T cell receptor beta chains below was sequenced from the same sample in a study of response to subunit inactivated influenza vaccine. One entry per CDR3 protein, called by TCRdb with MiXCR from the RT-PCR reads. The sample carries 300,000 to 350,000 distinct CDR3 sequences, approximately 21% recorded once. The sequenced sample was PBMCs from blood, obtained approximately 20 months after vaccination. The receptor source for this set is a man in his fifties or sixties who received an inactivated influenza vaccine.

Comments on this clonotype: It is likely a read error, because the conserved phenylalanine at the end of the CDR3 is missing. The chain couples TRBV20-1 to TRBJ1-2; D call uncertain. The CDR3 contains 13 residues. Looked up from germline, CDR1 is DFQATT and CDR2 is SNEGSKA (reference sequence). V shed 3 bases and J shed 5 bases, with 13 bases lying between them. The chain's CDR3 is CSASSVRGYGYTY. CDR3 sequence (DNA): TGCAGTGCTAGTTCGGTTCGAGGATATGGCTACACCTAC.

The chain is built from TRBV4-2 and TRBJ2-2; D is undetermined. V dropped 2 bases and J dropped 1 base, with 8 bases sitting between them. Germline CDR1 and CDR2: LGHNA and YNFKEQ. The CDR3 consists of 15 residues. The DNA of the CDR3 is TGTGCCAGCAGCCAACTAGGGAAGAACACCGGGGAGCTGTTTTTT. This codes for CASSQLGKNTGELFF.

The chain carries TRBV5-1 and TRBJ2-3; D could derive from TRBD1 or TRBD2 (5 bases each). The germline V and J ends were trimmed by 2 bases and 1 base, with 11 bases remaining between them. Germline V lookup: CDR1 SGHRS, CDR2 YFSETQ. This CDR3 is built from 15 residues. The CDR3 DNA reads as TGCGCCAGCAGCTTTGGGGGAGCGGGCACAGATACGCAGTATTTT. It codes for CASSFGGAGTDTQYF.

The V call is TRBV5-1, the J call TRBJ1-3, with D possibly TRBD1 on 5 matching bases. Trimming left V 0 bases short and J 4 bases short, with 8 bases between. CDR1 and CDR2 (germline): SGHRS, YFSETQ. The CDR3 sequence is 14 residues long. CDR3 in DNA: TGCGCCAGCAGCTTGGCAGGGATCGGAAACACCATATATTTT. Protein product: CASSLAGIGNTIYF.

The chain carries TRBV7-9 and TRBJ2-1; D is perhaps TRBD2 (5 bases). Germline V gives CDR1 SEHNR, CDR2 FQNEAQ (reference sequence). Trimming removed 5 bases from V and 0 bases from J, with 11 bases in between. The CDR3 is 15 residues long. The CDR3 protein is CASSPRGGSYNEQFF. The CDR3 bases are TGTGCCAGCAGCCCGCGCGGAGGCTCCTACAATGAGCAGTTCTTC.

This clonotype was seen more than once but under ten times. V usage is TRBV4-2 and J usage is TRBJ2-1; TRBD2 aligns across 7 bases. V was clipped by 3 bases and J by 8 bases; unmatched bases: 13. The CDR3 has 16 amino acids. Germline V gene data show CDR1 as LGHNA and CDR2 as YNFKEQ. CDR3 DNA sequence: TGTGCCAGCAGCCATCAATATCTACGGGGGGAGTATGAGCAGTTCTTC. It encodes CASSHQYLRGEYEQFF.

V is TRBV4-1 and J is TRBJ1-5, with D perhaps TRBD1 (5 bases). CDR1 is MGHRA, CDR2 YSYEKL, per germline. Trimming left V 1 base short and J 4 bases short, with 14 bases between. The CDR3 is 16 residues long. The chain's CDR3 is CASSQASGTANQPQHF. CDR3 nucleotide sequence: TGCGCCAGCAGCCAAGCCTCCGGGACGGCGAATCAGCCCCAGCATTTT.

This clonotype appeared a few times. This chain uses TRBV15 with TRBJ2-3, with 8 bases aligning to TRBD2. This CDR3 is built from 16 residues. V gave up 1 base and J gave up 4 bases; unmatched junction bases: 7. Germline CDR1 reads LNHNV; CDR2 reads YYDKDF (reference sequence). This CDR3 reads CATSRGSAGGSDTQYF. The DNA of the CDR3 is TGTGCCACCAGCAGAGGTTCGGCGGGGGGATCAGATACGCAGTATTTT.